The 29 T cell receptor beta chains listed next were all sequenced from one sample in a study of radiotherapy plus CTLA-4 blockade in lung cancer (dated by TCRdb to between 2017 and 2018). The library was made by the immunoSEQ multiplex PCR assay. Held by TCRdb, this immuneACCESS table contains in-frame sequences only and omits some clones. Under half of the omission traces to an unresolved V gene where checked; the cause of the rest is unknown. Present in this sample are about 46,000 clones, 70% to 80% of which were seen just once. The ten largest clones capture 6.5% to 10% of the sample. The sequencing here drew on peripheral blood, taken from a patient treated with radiotherapy plus ipilimumab. All receptors derive from a human donor with non-small cell lung cancer who had a complete response to radiotherapy plus ipilimumab.

The gene calls are TRBV6-1 and TRBJ1-3; tentative D call: TRBD1 (5 bases). The CDR3 is 16 amino acids. V was shortened by 2 bases and J by 4 bases, with 15 bases between the two germline ends. Looked up from germline, CDR1 is MNHNS and CDR2 is SASEGT. CDR3 DNA: TGTGCCAGCAGTGAAAACGAAAAGGGGTGGGGAAACACCATATATTTT. It encodes CASSENEKGWGNTIYF.

The chain combines TRBV19 with TRBJ1-2; no clear D. CDR1 is LNHDA, CDR2 SQIVND, per germline (reference sequence). The CDR3 covers 14 residues. The V end lost 4 bases, the J end lost 2 bases, and 11 bases lay between the germline ends. CDR3 in amino acids: CASSTPLSNYGYTF. CDR3 nucleotides: TGTGCCAGTAGTACCCCACTATCCAACTATGGCTACACCTTC.

Only a few counts were recorded for this clone. The chain has TRBV7-2 and TRBJ2-5; D is perhaps TRBD2 (6 bases). V was pared by 8 bases and J by 0 bases, with 13 bases between. The CDR3 runs to 14 residues. Germline V CDR1 and CDR2: SGHTA, FQGNSA. The CDR3 loop reads CASSKGLNQETQYF. The CDR3, as DNA: TGTGCCAGCTCAAAGGGACTTAACCAAGAGACCCAGTACTTC.

This clone came up a few times. This chain uses TRBV5-1 with TRBJ1-2; D is possibly TRBD1 (5 bases). Germline V gives CDR1 SGHRS, CDR2 YFSETQ. Trimming pared 6 bases from V and 2 bases from J, leaving 11 bases between. The CDR3 contains 13 residues. Here the CDR3 reads CASTPGGNYGYTF. The CDR3, as DNA: TGCGCCAGCACCCCCGGGGGGAACTATGGCTACACCTTC.

CDR3 coding DNA: TGTGCCTGGAGCAGCCCCCAGGCGAACACTGAAGCTTTCTTT. This encodes CAWSSPQANTEAFF. This chain uses TRBV30 with TRBJ1-1; no reliable D call. The CDR3 loop spans 14 amino acids. Germline V gene lookup returns CDR1 GTSNPN and CDR2 SVGIG (reference sequence). Deletions cut 3 bases from V and 1 base from J, with 12 bases between. Drawing the rest from reference TRBV30 and TRBJ1-1, the complete variable domain is SQTIHQWPATLVQPVGSPLSLECTVEGTSNPNLYWYRQAAGRGLQLLFYSVGIGQISSEVPQNLSASRPQDRQFILSSKKLLLSDSGFYLCAWSSPQANTEAFFGQGTRLTVV.

This clone was observed a handful of times. The chain has TRBV7-8 and TRBJ1-2, with 9 bases fitting TRBD1. This CDR3 has 15 residues. V was pared by 5 bases and J by 7 bases, with 11 bases of the junction left unmatched. Germline CDR1 reads SGHVS; CDR2 reads FQNEAQ. In DNA form, the CDR3 reads TGTGCCAGCAGCCCCACCCCGGACAGGGGAATTGGCTACACCTTC. It translates to CASSPTPDRGIGYTF. Full variable domain (rest looked up from reference TRBV7-8 and TRBJ1-2): GAGVSQSPRYKVAKRGQDVALRCDPISGHVSLFWYQQALGQGPEFLTYFQNEAQLDKSGLPSDRFFAERPEGSVSTLKIQRTQQEDSAVYLCASSPTPDRGIGYTFGSGTRLTVV.

The chain is built from TRBV6-4 and TRBJ2-1, with 8 bases aligning to TRBD1. The CDR3 spans 16 residues. From germline, CDR1 is MRHNA and CDR2 SNTAGT. Trimming cost V 5 bases and J 8 bases; bases outside gene matches: 14. The DNA for the CDR3 is TGTGCCAGCAGTAGATCAGGGGGCTATCAAGGGGATGAGCAGTTCTTC. Protein sequence: CASSRSGGYQGDEQFF.

This chain joins TRBV7-9 and TRBJ1-1; D might be TRBD1 (5 bases). V shed 5 bases and J shed 4 bases, with 14 bases lying between them. Germline V CDR1 and CDR2: SEHNR, FQNEAQ (reference sequence). The CDR3 totals 14 residues. The CDR3 reads CASSPQGGSTEAFF. The CDR3 DNA sequence: TGTGCCAGCAGCCCCCAGGGAGGGAGCACTGAAGCTTTCTTT. Variable domain in full (rest from reference TRBV7-9 and TRBJ1-1): DTGVSQNPRHKITKRGQNVTFRCDPISEHNRLYWYRQTLGQGPEFLTYFQNEAQLEKSRLLSDRFSAERPKGSFSTLEIQRTEQGDSAMYLCASSPQGGSTEAFFGQGTRLTVV.

The CDR3 nucleotides read TGTGCCAGCCTGTCAAGCATCTCCACAGATACGCAGTATTTT. Residues: CASLSSISTDTQYF. J is TRBJ2-3 and V is TRBV28; D unclear. The CDR3 runs 14 residues. V dropped 8 bases and J dropped 2 bases, with 14 bases sitting between them. Germline V lookup: CDR1 MDHEN, CDR2 SYDVKM.

V usage is TRBV7-2 and J usage is TRBJ1-2, with 8 positions matching TRBD1. Losses at the gene ends were 2 bases for V and 0 bases for J; bases not matched to a gene: 2. The length of the CDR3 is 15 residues. Germline-derived CDR1 and CDR2 are SGHTA and FQGNSA. CDR3 amino acids: CASSLNRGANYGYTF. CDR3 DNA sequence: TGTGCCAGCAGCTTAAACAGGGGGGCTAACTATGGCTACACCTTC.

This chain uses TRBV5-1 with TRBJ1-5, with 7 nucleotides matching TRBD1. CDR3 length equals 16 residues. The V and J ends lost 0 bases and 2 bases, in that order; junction bases with no gene match: 5. The germline gives CDR1 SGHRS, CDR2 YFSETQ. CDR3 in DNA: TGCGCCAGCAGCTTGGACCCGCAGGGGGGCAATCAGCCCCAGCATTTT. Encoded protein: CASSLDPQGGNQPQHF.

Regarding this clone: Relative to the germline gene, one junction end is altered; a read error may explain this. This chain uses TRBV7-7 with TRBJ2-1; weak D call: TRBD2 (6 bases). This CDR3 contains 14 residues. Germline CDR1 is SSHAT and CDR2 is FNYEAQ (reference sequence). The CDR3 reads CASSPSANYNEQFF. The CDR3 DNA sequence: TGTGCTAGCAGCCCTAGCGCGAACTACAATGAGCAGTTCTTC.

The V call is TRBV7-8, the J call TRBJ2-7; unclear D gene. The germline V gene encodes CDR1 SGHVS and CDR2 FQNEAQ. Trimming removed 2 bases from V and 3 bases from J, with 8 bases in between. The CDR3 has 13 residues. This CDR3 is CASSLRVGYEQYV. For the CDR3, the DNA is TGTGCCAGCAGCTTACGGGTTGGCTACGAGCAGTACGTC.

CDR3 sequence reads: CASSLDGLVRGETQYF. The CDR3 DNA reads as TGTGCCAGCAGTCTCGACGGACTAGTCCGGGGAGAGACCCAGTACTTC. The rearrangement links TRBV28 to TRBJ2-5, with 7 bases lining up with TRBD2. The CDR3 totals 16 residues. The germline CDR1 and CDR2 sequences are MDHEN and SYDVKM. V lost 5 bases, J lost 4 bases, and 13 bases stayed unmatched.

The rearrangement uses TRBV6-1 and TRBJ1-2; perhaps TRBD1 as D (6 bases). Trimming cost V 3 bases and J 8 bases, with 10 bases left between them. The CDR3 extends over 12 amino acids. The germline V gene has CDR1 MNHNS and CDR2 SASEGT. The CDR3 coding sequence is TGTGCCAGCAGTGACCAGGGGTTCGGCTACACCTTC. This codes for CASSDQGFGYTF.

The V and J genes are TRBV5-1 and TRBJ2-4, with D perhaps TRBD2 (6 bases). This CDR3 spans 12 amino acids. CDR1 is SGHRS and CDR2 is YFSETQ in the germline V gene. Trimming pared 4 bases from V and 10 bases from J, leaving 12 bases between. The CDR3 region is CASSGFRGIQYF. In DNA form, the CDR3 reads TGCGCCAGCAGCGGATTCCGGGGGATTCAGTACTTC.

This rearrangement joins TRBV25-1 to TRBJ1-2; TRBD1 is a possible D gene (6 bases). The germline CDR1 and CDR2 sequences are MGHDK and SYGVNS. V lost 6 bases, J lost 2 bases, and 7 bases lay in between. This CDR3 comprises 12 residues. The CDR3 reads CASRDSNYGYTF. CDR3 in DNA: TGTGCCAGCAGGGACAGCAACTATGGCTACACCTTC.

The chain couples TRBV5-6 to TRBJ1-2; D might be TRBD1 (5 bases). Germline V CDR1 and CDR2: SGHDT, YYEEEE. This CDR3 has 14 residues. V was pared by 0 bases and J by 6 bases, with 12 bases between. CDR3 in DNA: TGTGCCAGCAGCTTGGAGCCAGGGTCCCATGGCTACACCTTC. Protein: CASSLEPGSHGYTF.

The chain carries TRBV4-1 and TRBJ1-2, with 7 bases fitting TRBD1. Unmatched junction bases numbered 9, after V lost 1 base and J lost 4 bases. CDR3 size: 16 residues. Germline CDR1 reads MGHRA; CDR2 reads YSYEKL. The CDR3 spells CASSQATGVPSYGYTF. The CDR3 DNA sequence: TGCGCCAGCAGCCAAGCTACAGGGGTTCCGAGCTATGGCTACACCTTC.

This chain links TRBV7-2 with TRBJ2-2; tentatively, D is TRBD2 (5 bases). In germline, CDR1 is SGHTA, CDR2 FQGNSA. The CDR3 has 16 amino acids. Trimming took 5 bases from V and 4 from J, leaving 17 bases between them. CDR3 in DNA: TGTGCCAGCAGCGGTCGGACGTACCGGGGCACCGGGGAGCTGTTTTTT. This gives the protein CASSGRTYRGTGELFF.

The V call is TRBV5-1, the J call TRBJ1-1; no definite D call. CDR1 is SGHRS and CDR2 is YFSETQ in the germline V gene. Trimming stripped 4 bases from V and 5 bases from J, with 15 bases between. The CDR3 runs to 14 residues. In DNA form, the CDR3 reads TGCGCCAGCAGCCCGGACCCAGGAGGGACTGAAGCTTTCTTT. This translates into CASSPDPGGTEAFF.

This clone was recorded only once. The gene calls are TRBV30 and TRBJ1-1, with a weak D call TRBD1 (5 bases). V lost 2 bases and J lost 3, with 25 bases in between. The germline gives CDR1 GTSNPN, CDR2 SVGIG (reference sequence). The length of the CDR3 is 18 residues. CDR3: CAWSKLRAGKGSDTEAFF. The CDR3 DNA reads as TGTGCCTGGAGTAAACTACGGGCAGGGAAGGGTTCGGACACTGAAGCTTTCTTT.

The chain joins TRBV5-1 to TRBJ1-3; unclear D gene. With 6 bases removed from V and 1 base from J, the gap between germline ends came to 11 bases. Germline CDR1 reads SGHRS; CDR2 reads YFSETQ. The CDR3 is 14 amino acids. CDR3 region: CASTSEGSGNTIYF. CDR3 bases: TGCGCCAGCACCAGCGAGGGATCTGGAAACACCATATATTTT.

The chain is built from TRBV12-5 and TRBJ1-1; D possibly corresponds to TRBD1 (6 bases). The CDR3 totals 13 residues. CDR1 and CDR2 (germline): LGHNT, FRNRAP. V was cut by 7 bases and J by 3 bases, with 12 bases left in between. CDR3 DNA sequence: TGTGCTAGTGCTTCACAGGGAGACACTGAAGCTTTCTTT. It encodes CASASQGDTEAFF.

J is TRBJ1-2 and V is TRBV5-1, with D perhaps TRBD1 (5 bases). Germline loops: CDR1 SGHRS, CDR2 YFSETQ. There are 14 residues in the CDR3. V dropped 4 bases and J dropped 1 base, with 11 bases sitting between them. The CDR3 region has the DNA TGCGCCAGCAGCCCGCGGGGGTATAACTATGGCTACACCTTC. It yields the protein CASSPRGYNYGYTF.

V is TRBV4-3 and J is TRBJ1-3; D is ambiguous. V was shortened by 0 bases and J by 7 bases, with 16 bases between the two germline ends. This CDR3 is built from 16 residues. Germline CDR1 and CDR2: LGHNA and YSLEER. CDR3 region: CASSQDAGSIGNTIYF. The CDR3 DNA reads TGCGCCAGCAGCCAAGATGCGGGATCTATAGGGAACACCATATATTTT.

The chain is built from TRBV6-5 and TRBJ1-6; 9 bases align to TRBD1. CDR3 length: 14 residues. Losses at the gene ends were 4 bases for V and 6 bases for J; bases not matched to a gene: 1. CDR1 is MNHEY, CDR2 SVGAGI, per germline. The CDR3 sequence is CASSWGQGNSPLHF. In DNA, the CDR3 is TGTGCCAGCAGTTGGGGACAGGGTAATTCACCCCTCCACTTT.

This chain joins TRBV13 and TRBJ2-1, with D possibly being TRBD2 (6 bases). The CDR3 spans 15 residues. Looked up from germline, CDR1 is PRHDT and CDR2 is FYEKMQ (reference sequence). The V gene lost 4 bases and the J gene lost 10 bases, with 20 bases spanning the gap. DNA of the CDR3: TGTGCCAGCAGCTCCAGCCCGGGGCTAGCGTTCGAGCAGTTCTTC. Translating gives CASSSSPGLAFEQFF.

This chain links TRBV11-2 with TRBJ2-5; possible D gene TRBD1, 6 bases. The CDR3 is 12 amino acids. Germline V gene data show CDR1 as SGHAT and CDR2 as FQNNGV. V gave up 5 bases and J gave up 5 bases, with 9 bases separating them. The CDR3 is CASSNRVETQYF. DNA of the CDR3: TGTGCCAGCAGCAACAGGGTCGAGACCCAGTACTTC.